Each of the 31 T cell receptor beta chains below was sequenced from the same sample in a study of blood T cell repertoires in COVID-19. Generated by immunoSEQ multiplex PCR, the TCRdb table keeps only in-frame clones and is missing some. The table shows 300,000 to 400,000 clones, with almost 90% occurring only once. The source material was peripheral blood. These receptors came from a woman in her 70s with COVID-19, enrolled during active disease.

This clone was seen at least ten times. An end of the junction differs from the germline gene, which may be a read error. The CDR3 loop reads CASSPPQWTGNIGELFF. In DNA, the CDR3 is TGTGCCAGCAGCCCCCCTCAATGGACAGGGAACATCGGGGAGCTGTTTTTT. V and J are TRBV6-2 or TRBV6-3 and TRBJ2-2, with TRBD1 matching 8 bases. Germline V gene sequence: CDR1 MNHEY, CDR2 SVGEGT. The CDR3 sequence is 17 residues long.

The chain employs TRBV11-2 and TRBJ2-2, with 8 nucleotides matching TRBD1. CDR3 length: 15 residues. CDR1 is SGHAT, CDR2 FQNNGV, per germline. J gave up 6 bases and V 3 bases, and 6 bases lay outside the gene matches. Written as DNA, the CDR3 is TGTGCCAGCAGCTTGGCAGGGGGCCGAGCCGGGGAGCTGTTTTTT. Protein sequence: CASSLAGGRAGELFF.

The CDR3: CASSLGQVSGNTIYF. The CDR3 bases are TGCGCCAGCAGCTTGGGACAGGTATCAGGAAACACCATATATTTT. V is TRBV5-1 and J is TRBJ1-3, with D possibly being TRBD1 (6 bases). The CDR3 sequence is 15 residues long. CDR1 and CDR2 (germline): SGHRS, YFSETQ. V lost 0 bases and J lost 4, with 11 bases in between.

The V call is TRBV6-2 or TRBV6-3, the J call TRBJ2-4; 13 positions agree with TRBD2. CDR3 size: 16 residues. The V and J ends lost 2 bases and 3 bases, in that order; junction bases with no gene match: 1. The V gene's germline CDR1 is MNHEY and CDR2 SVGEGT. In DNA, the CDR3 is TGTGCCAGCAGTTACACTAGCGGGGGGGGCAAAAACATTCAGTACTTC. It is translated as CASSYTSGGGKNIQYF.

The chain combines TRBV27 with TRBJ2-7; tentatively, D is TRBD2 (5 bases). Germline V lookup: CDR1 MNHEY, CDR2 SMNVEV (reference sequence). V was clipped by 3 bases and J by 5 bases, with 11 bases between them. The CDR3 spans 13 residues. This chain's CDR3 is CASSFGVRNEQYF. The CDR3 region has the DNA TGTGCCAGCAGTTTCGGGGTTCGAAACGAGCAGTACTTC.

CDR3 DNA sequence: TGTGCCAGCAGCTTGTTGCAAGGGGCTAACGGTAATGAAGCTTTCTTT. Translation: CASSLLQGANGNEAFF. The V and J genes are TRBV5-6 and TRBJ1-1; weak D call: TRBD1 (5 bases). This CDR3 spans 16 amino acids. Looked up from germline, CDR1 is SGHDT and CDR2 is YYEEEE. V was shortened by 1 base and J by 7 bases, with 20 bases between the two germline ends.

J is TRBJ1-6 and V is TRBV2; D is unclear. The CDR3 contains 14 residues. Trimming pared 5 bases from V and 7 bases from J, leaving 12 bases between. CDR1 and CDR2 (germline): SNHLY, FYNNEI. CDR3 bases: TGTGCCAGCAGTCCACAGAGAACCAATTCACCCCTCCACTTT. It encodes CASSPQRTNSPLHF.

V gene TRBV19 combines with J gene TRBJ1-6; D gene unclear. V was shortened by 5 bases and J by 0 bases, with 5 bases between the two germline ends. The germline V gene encodes CDR1 LNHDA and CDR2 SQIVND (reference sequence). This CDR3 has 14 amino acids. This CDR3 reads CASSVSSYNSPLHF. The DNA of the CDR3 is TGTGCCAGTAGTGTGAGCTCCTATAATTCACCCCTCCACTTT.

The chain links TRBV2 to TRBJ2-6, with TRBD2 as a possible D gene (5 bases). Germline V lookup: CDR1 SNHLY, CDR2 FYNNEI. This CDR3 is 15 amino acids long. V was clipped by 5 bases and J by 4 bases, with 12 bases between them. CDR3 sequence (DNA): TGTGCCAGCAGTCCCCCCCGGGAAGGGGCCAACGTCCTGACTTTC. Protein product: CASSPPREGANVLTF.

Details on this clone: The same CDR3 arises from other DNA sequences in this sample as well. V usage is TRBV5-1 and J usage is TRBJ1-1; tentatively, D is TRBD1 (5 bases). CDR1 and CDR2 (germline): SGHRS, YFSETQ. The ends were cut back, 2 bases at V and 8 bases at J, with 7 bases in the middle. The CDR3 has 11 residues. The CDR3 loop is CASSFQGEAFF. For the CDR3, the DNA is TGCGCCAGCAGCTTTCAGGGAGAAGCTTTCTTT.

Comments on this clone: Germline is not matched at one junction end, which may reflect a read error. The chain links TRBV5-1 to TRBJ1-2, with TRBD1 as a possible D gene (6 bases). Germline CDR1 is SGHRS and CDR2 is YFSETQ. The CDR3 sequence is 11 residues long. The CDR3 nucleotides read TGCGCCAGCAGCACAGGGACGGTCCACGCCTTC. It yields the protein CASSTGTVHAF.

Here the CDR3 reads CASSPGTYEQYF. Written as DNA, the CDR3 is TGTGCCAGCAGCCCCGGGACCTACGAGCAGTACTTC. The V gene is TRBV9, the J gene TRBJ2-7; the D gene is possibly TRBD2 (5 bases). Germline CDR1 and CDR2: SGDLS and YYNGEE. The CDR3 is 12 residues long. V lost 4 bases to trimming and J lost 2 bases, with 7 bases between them.

This clone was observed once. The rearrangement links TRBV21-1 to TRBJ2-7; the table's D call, TRBD1, was not checked against the DNA. TRBV21-1 constitutes a pseudogene. The CDR3 totals 16 residues. CDR3 DNA sequence: TGTGCCAGCAGCAAAGATAATAGGACAGGGTTCTACGAGCAGTACTTC. Translated: CASSKDNRTGFYEQYF.

The sample holds one count of this clone. The chain links TRBV29-1 to TRBJ1-1; D is possibly TRBD1 (6 bases). V was shortened by 7 bases and J by 8 bases, with 17 bases between the two germline ends. This CDR3 has 12 residues. The germline V gene encodes CDR1 SQVTM and CDR2 ANQGSEA. The CDR3 here is CSAGPGHREAFF. The CDR3 bases are TGCAGCGCCGGTCCGGGACACAGAGAAGCTTTCTTT.

The chain employs TRBV11-2 and TRBJ1-1, with 9 nucleotides matching TRBD1. In germline, CDR1 is SGHAT, CDR2 FQNNGV. CDR3 length equals 15 residues. With V trimmed by 4 bases and J by 3 bases, 6 bases remained unmatched. The CDR3 sequence: CASSSGTGRDTEAFF. CDR3 bases: TGTGCCAGCAGCTCCGGGACAGGGAGAGACACTGAAGCTTTCTTT. Variable domain in full (rest from reference TRBV11-2 and TRBJ1-1): EAGVAQSPRYKIIEKRQSVAFWCNPISGHATLYWYQQILGQGPKLLIQFQNNGVVDDSQLPKDRFSAERLKGVDSTLKIQPAKLEDSAVYLCASSSGTGRDTEAFFGQGTRLTVV.

The sample holds a few counts of this clone. The gene calls are TRBV5-1 and TRBJ2-7; TRBD1 matches at 7 bases. The CDR3 runs to 14 residues. V was clipped by 4 bases and J by 5 bases; unmatched bases: 9. CDR1 and CDR2 from the germline V gene are SGHRS and YFSETQ. The CDR3 protein is CASSPRQGEDEQYF. CDR3 DNA: TGCGCCAGCAGCCCCCGACAGGGAGAAGACGAGCAGTACTTC.

The gene calls are TRBV28 and TRBJ1-6; a weak D match, TRBD1 (6 bases). With 8 bases removed from V and 0 bases from J, the gap between germline ends came to 11 bases. The CDR3 length is 15 residues. Germline lookup yields CDR1 MDHEN and CDR2 SYDVKM. CDR3 loop: CASSGQRSYNSPLHF. The DNA for the CDR3 is TGTGCCAGCTCGGGACAACGCTCCTATAATTCACCCCTCCACTTT.

The chain links TRBV10-3 to TRBJ1-1; D is possibly TRBD1 (5 bases). The CDR3 runs 14 residues. Trimming took off 0 bases at V and 3 bases at J, with 8 bases between the two ends. Per the germline V gene, CDR1 is ENHRY and CDR2 is SYGVKD. For the CDR3, the DNA is TGTGCCATCAGTGAGTCGGACACCTACACTGAAGCTTTCTTT. It codes for CAISESDTYTEAFF.

J is TRBJ2-3 and V is TRBV27, with D possibly being TRBD1 (7 bases). The CDR3 contains 15 residues. Germline V gives CDR1 MNHEY, CDR2 SMNVEV (reference sequence). The ends were cut back, 10 bases at V and 3 bases at J, with 20 bases in the middle. In DNA, the CDR3 is TGTGCCACCACCCTATTGGCAGGGGGGACAGATACGCAGTATTTT. Translation: CATTLLAGGTDTQYF.

This sequence joins TRBV5-1 and TRBJ2-5, with D possibly matching TRBD1 (7 bases). CDR3 size: 14 residues. The ends were cut back, 5 bases at V and 4 bases at J, with 15 bases in the middle. Germline-derived CDR1 and CDR2 are SGHRS and YFSETQ. CDR3 in amino acids: CASRPQGGVETQYF. Here the CDR3 DNA reads TGCGCCAGCAGGCCCCAGGGGGGCGTAGAGACCCAGTACTTC.

The J gene is TRBJ1-1, the V gene TRBV7-8; the D is unclear. CDR3 length: 12 amino acids. V was shortened by 4 bases and J by 1 base, with 4 bases between the two germline ends. The V gene's germline CDR1 is SGHVS and CDR2 FQNEAQ. As DNA, the CDR3 is TGTGCCAGCAGCTCCCGGAACACTGAAGCTTTCTTT. Translated, it gives CASSSRNTEAFF.

The J gene is TRBJ2-7, the V gene TRBV5-8, with 14 bases identical to TRBD2. Per germline, CDR1 SGHTS and CDR2 YDEGEE. V was clipped by 4 bases and J by 4 bases; unmatched bases: 7. This CDR3 contains 16 residues. The CDR3 DNA reads as TGTGCCAGCAGCACGGAGGGACTAGCGGGGGATTACGAGCAGTACTTC. Translation gives CASSTEGLAGDYEQYF.

A note on this clone: This CDR3 is also generated by other DNA sequences in the sample. The chain couples TRBV9 to TRBJ2-3; D may be TRBD2 (5 bases). CDR1 SGDLS and CDR2 YYNGEE come from the germline V gene. The CDR3 runs to 14 residues. Trimming stripped 2 bases from V and 1 base from J, with 8 bases between. The CDR3 sequence: CASSVNGGTDTQYF. CDR3 coding DNA: TGTGCCAGCAGCGTTAACGGGGGCACAGATACGCAGTATTTT.

This clone has a count of ten or more. V is TRBV3-1 (or the pseudogene TRBV3-2) and J is TRBJ1-5, with D unresolved. The germline V gene encodes CDR1 LGHDT and CDR2 YNNKEL (reference sequence). V lost 1 base, J lost 0 bases, and 13 bases lay in between. The CDR3 loop spans 17 amino acids. In nucleotides, the CDR3 is TGTGCCAGCAGCCAAGGAGGTTGCGGGTATAGCAATCAGCCCCAGCATTTT. It is translated as CASSQGGCGYSNQPQHF.

The chain links TRBV6-2 or TRBV6-3 to TRBJ2-5; perhaps TRBD2 as D (5 bases). The CDR3 has 13 amino acids. The germline V gene encodes CDR1 MNHEY and CDR2 SVGEGT. Trimming took off 6 bases at V and 9 bases at J, with 17 bases between the two ends. The CDR3 region is CASSERTPRSQYF. CDR3 DNA: TGTGCCAGCAGCGAAAGGACTCCGAGGTCCCAGTACTTC.

The chain links TRBV19 to TRBJ1-5, with 9 bases matching TRBD1. CDR1 and CDR2 from the germline V gene are LNHDA and SQIVND (reference sequence). V gave up 5 bases and J gave up 7 bases; unmatched junction bases: 6. The CDR3 runs 14 residues. The CDR3 DNA reads TGTGCCAGTAGTTCTACAGGGGGCGGGCAGCCCCAGCATTTT. Residues: CASSSTGGGQPQHF.

The chain couples TRBV7-5 to TRBJ1-5; the table's D call TRBD1 went unverified against the DNA. TRBV7-5 is marked as a pseudogene. The CDR3 extends over 18 amino acids. This chain's CDR3 is CARSFNREKVRSNQPQHF. CDR3 coding DNA: TGTGCCAGAAGCTTTAACAGGGAAAAGGTAAGGAGCAATCAGCCCCAGCATTTT.

The V and J genes are TRBV7-9 and TRBJ1-2, with 7 bases fitting TRBD1. The J segment lost 8 bases and the V segment lost 1 base, leaving 13 bases of the junction unmatched. The CDR3 is 16 amino acids. The germline gives CDR1 SEHNR, CDR2 FQNEAQ (reference sequence). The CDR3 DNA reads as TGTGCCAGCAGCTTAGGGAGCCCTAGGGGGCTAAGCGGCTACACCTTC. It translates to CASSLGSPRGLSGYTF.

V usage is TRBV19 and J usage is TRBJ1-2, with D uncertain. CDR3 size: 15 residues. V lost 2 bases, J lost 4 bases, and 14 bases lay in between. CDR1 is LNHDA, CDR2 SQIVND, per germline (reference sequence). The CDR3 bases are TGTGCCAGTAGTATATTTTTCGCGGCGGCCTATGGCTACACCTTC. It encodes CASSIFFAAAYGYTF.

This clone was counted a single time. For the CDR3, the DNA is TGTGCCGCGGCGGGGGGGAAGGAAGAGACCCAGTACTTC. Translating it yields CAAAGGKEETQYF. The chain uses TRBV27 and TRBJ2-5; TRBD2 matches at 9 bases. V was pared by 11 bases and J by 3 bases, with 7 bases of the junction left unmatched. Germline V lookup: CDR1 MNHEY, CDR2 SMNVEV (reference sequence). The CDR3 is 13 residues long.

J is TRBJ1-6 and V is TRBV27, with 8 bases fitting TRBD1. The germline V gene has CDR1 MNHEY and CDR2 SMNVEV (reference sequence). The CDR3 is made up of 15 amino acids. Trimming removed 2 bases from V and 10 bases from J; junction bases left unmatched: 7. In DNA, the CDR3 is TGTGCCAGCAGTTTACACTCCGGACAGGGCTCACCCCTCCACTTT. Amino acid sequence: CASSLHSGQGSPLHF.